Listed here are 6 T cell receptor beta chains from one sample, sequenced in a study of blood T cell repertoires in COVID-19. Repertoires were generated with immunoSEQ multiplex PCR, while TCRdb's copy carries only in-frame clones and drops some. Altogether roughly 100,000 clones are present, almost 85% being singletons, with the ten largest covering 8.5% to 12%. Specimen: peripheral blood. The receptors originated from a man between 65 and 80 years old with acute or convalescent COVID-19.

V is TRBV19 and J is TRBJ1-2, with TRBD1 matching 7 bases. The CDR3 covers 16 residues. The germline V gene encodes CDR1 LNHDA and CDR2 SQIVND (reference sequence). The V gene end was trimmed by 4 bases and the J gene end by 7 bases; junction bases not matched to a gene: 15. DNA for the CDR3: TGTGCCAGTAGTACCCTAGACTGGACAGGACTGAGTGGCTACACCTTC. It translates to CASSTLDWTGLSGYTF.

With respect to this clone: Other DNA sequences in this specimen translate into the identical CDR3. The rearrangement uses TRBV18 and TRBJ1-5; perhaps TRBD1 as D (5 bases). The germline gives CDR1 KGHSH, CDR2 LQKENI. Trimming left V 3 bases short and J 4 bases short, with 10 bases between. The CDR3 runs to 14 residues. This CDR3 is CASSPQGPNQPQHF. CDR3 bases: TGTGCCAGCTCACCCCAGGGTCCGAATCAGCCCCAGCATTTT.

The CDR3 nucleotides read TGTGCCAGCTCACCACGGACAGTCAACACTGAAGCTTTCTTT. Residues: CASSPRTVNTEAFF. This chain joins TRBV18 and TRBJ1-1, with D tentatively TRBD1 (6 bases). The V gene's germline CDR1 is KGHSH and CDR2 LQKENI. This CDR3 is built from 14 residues. Trimming took 1 base from V and 2 from J, leaving 8 bases between them.

This rearrangement joins TRBV7-2 to TRBJ2-7, with no clear D. The CDR3 has 14 residues. V lost 2 bases to trimming and J lost 3 bases, with 11 bases between them. CDR1 is SGHTA, CDR2 FQGNSA, per germline. CDR3: CASSLRGTLYEQYF. For the CDR3, the DNA is TGTGCCAGCAGCTTAAGAGGAACCCTCTACGAGCAGTACTTC.

This chain joins TRBV7-9 and TRBJ1-3; no firm D call. Trimming cost V 5 bases and J 0 bases, with 8 bases left between them. The CDR3 extends over 14 amino acids. Germline loops: CDR1 SEHNR, CDR2 FQNEAQ (reference sequence). The CDR3 reads CASSDMRSGNTIYF. In nucleotides, the CDR3 is TGTGCCAGCAGCGACATGCGCTCTGGAAACACCATATATTTT. Full variable domain (remainder filled in from reference TRBV7-9 and TRBJ1-3): DTGVSQNPRHKITKRGQNVTFRCDPISEHNRLYWYRQTLGQGPEFLTYFQNEAQLEKSRLLSDRFSAERPKGSFSTLEIQRTEQGDSAMYLCASSDMRSGNTIYFGEGSWLTVV.

V usage is TRBV3-1 (or the pseudogene TRBV3-2) and J usage is TRBJ2-2, with unresolved D. Deletions cut 4 bases from V and 0 bases from J, with 6 bases between. Germline V lookup: CDR1 LGHDT, CDR2 YNNKEL (reference sequence). This CDR3 spans 14 amino acids. The CDR3 sequence is CASSLGTNTGELFF. The CDR3 bases are TGTGCCAGCAGCCTCGGTACGAACACCGGGGAGCTGTTTTTT.